Below are 25 T cell receptor beta chains sequenced from a single sample in a study of T cells after yellow fever vaccination. TCRdb re-derived calls from the 5' RACE reads in MiXCR, one entry per CDR3 protein. The top ten clones hold approximately 35% of a sample with some 150,000 distinct CDR3 sequences, 7% to 10% of them seen once. The material sequenced was CD8+ T cells sorted from PBMCs, taken 45 days after the yellow fever booster vaccination. The receptors stem from a man between 18 and 29 years old who received the YFV17D yellow fever vaccine.

The genes are TRBV6-5 and TRBJ1-4, with D unclear. V dropped 2 bases and J dropped 1 base, with 11 bases sitting between them. The CDR3 totals 16 residues. The germline CDR1 and CDR2 sequences are MNHEY and SVGAGI. The CDR3 coding sequence is TGTGCCAGCAGTTACCACCGGGGAGAAACTAATGAAAAACTGTTTTTT. It translates to CASSYHRGETNEKLFF.

The chain joins TRBV4-3 to TRBJ2-2; 9 bases map to TRBD1. The CDR3 spans 16 residues. V lost 0 bases to trimming and J lost 6 bases; unmatched junction nucleotides: 5. The germline V gene encodes CDR1 LGHNA and CDR2 YSLEER. The CDR3: CASSQDPGQGSGELFF. CDR3 coding DNA: TGCGCCAGCAGCCAAGATCCGGGACAGGGCTCCGGGGAGCTGTTTTTT.

This clonotype was recorded at least ten times. The chain uses TRBV6-6 and TRBJ2-7; 9 bases are a match to TRBD2. The germline V gene has CDR1 MNHNY and CDR2 SVGAGI (reference sequence). The J segment lost 7 bases and the V segment lost 3 bases, leaving 7 bases of the junction unmatched. This CDR3 region has 14 residues. CDR3 bases: TGTGCCAGCAGTTATGGTAGCGGGGGTGGGGAGCAGTACTTC. Protein: CASSYGSGGGEQYF.

In this sample, this clonotype turned up a few times. This CDR3 reads CASSSTVSYEQYV. As DNA, the CDR3 is TGTGCCAGCAGCTCTACAGTCTCCTACGAGCAGTACGTC. J is TRBJ2-7 and V is TRBV7-9, with D uncertain. The germline gives CDR1 SEHNR, CDR2 FQNEAQ (reference sequence). The CDR3 extends over 13 amino acids. The V and J ends lost 4 bases and 0 bases respectively, with 7 bases between them.

This clonotype came up a few times. The chain joins TRBV6-5 to TRBJ1-1, with D hard to call. The germline gives CDR1 MNHEY, CDR2 SVGAGI. Between the trimmed V and J ends, which lost 0 bases and 1 base, there was a span of 6 bases. The CDR3 is 14 residues long. CDR3 sequence reads: CASSYSTPNTEAFF. CDR3 DNA sequence: TGTGCCAGCAGTTACTCGACACCGAACACTGAAGCTTTCTTT.

This clonotype was seen a handful of times. The chain combines TRBV9 with TRBJ2-2; 7 positions match TRBD2. The J segment lost 1 base and the V segment lost 4 bases, leaving 10 bases of the junction unmatched. The CDR3 contains 17 residues. Germline CDR1 is SGDLS and CDR2 is YYNGEE. The CDR3 reads CASSPRWVAGNTGELFF. The CDR3 nucleotides read TGTGCCAGCAGCCCGCGATGGGTAGCGGGGAACACCGGGGAGCTGTTTTTT.

The rearrangement joins TRBV15 to TRBJ2-7; TRBD2 matches 7 bases. Germline values: CDR1 LNHNV, CDR2 YYDKDF (reference sequence). V lost 2 bases, J lost 3 bases, and 4 bases stayed unmatched. The CDR3 spans 14 residues. Here the CDR3 DNA reads TGTGCCACCAGCAGACTAGCGGAGAACTACGAGCAGTACTTC. Residues: CATSRLAENYEQYF.

This clonotype has a handful of counts. The chain employs TRBV10-3 and TRBJ2-2; possible D gene TRBD2, 7 bases. CDR3 length: 14 amino acids. Germline assignment: CDR1 ENHRY and CDR2 SYGVKD. The V and J ends lost 11 bases and 5 bases respectively, with 18 bases between them. CDR3 protein: CASKARGGTGELFF. As DNA, the CDR3 is TGTGCCTCCAAGGCCAGGGGAGGGACCGGGGAGCTGTTTTTT.

The rearrangement links TRBV12-3 or TRBV12-4 to TRBJ1-3; 10 nucleotides line up with TRBD1. The ends lost 5 bases at V and 5 bases at J; junction bases unmatched: 6. The CDR3 consists of 15 residues. The CDR3 protein is CASSPGTGERNTIYF. Written as DNA, the CDR3 is TGTGCCAGCAGTCCCGGGACAGGGGAAAGAAACACCATATATTTT.

Many counts were recorded for this clonotype. For the CDR3, the DNA is TGTGCCAGCTCCCCCGTCGGGGCCTACGAGCAGTACGTC. Translated: CASSPVGAYEQYV. This sequence joins TRBV18 and TRBJ2-7, with a weak D call TRBD2 (5 bases). The V and J ends lost 6 bases and 2 bases respectively, with 11 bases between them. Germline V gene lookup returns CDR1 KGHSH and CDR2 LQKENI. The CDR3 sequence is 13 residues long.

For the CDR3, the DNA is TGTGCCAGCAGTGAATCCGCGGGGGTCCACCAAGAGACCCAGTACTTC. Its translation: CASSESAGVHQETQYF. The rearrangement links TRBV2 to TRBJ2-5; TRBD2 matches 7 bases. CDR1 is SNHLY, CDR2 FYNNEI, per germline. CDR3 length: 16 residues. J gave up 0 bases and V 2 bases, and 6 bases lay outside the gene matches.

This clonotype was seen ten or more times. The chain is built from TRBV4-2 and TRBJ1-1; 7 bases map to TRBD1. This CDR3 spans 16 amino acids. The junction had 7 bases not matched to a gene; V was cut back by 0 bases and J by 3 bases. The germline V gene has CDR1 LGHNA and CDR2 YNFKEQ. CDR3 region: CASSQENGGGHTEAFF. The CDR3 nucleotides read TGTGCCAGCAGCCAAGAGAACGGAGGGGGCCACACTGAAGCTTTCTTT.

This clonotype was observed a few times. V gene TRBV4-1 combines with J gene TRBJ2-7; 8 bases line up with TRBD1. The CDR3 covers 14 residues. The germline CDR1 and CDR2 sequences are MGHRA and YSYEKL. The junction had 4 bases not matched to a gene; V was cut back by 3 bases and J by 3 bases. CDR3 loop: CASSQYRGDYEQYF. The CDR3 DNA follows: TGCGCCAGCAGCCAGTACAGGGGGGACTACGAGCAGTACTTC.

This clonotype occurred a few times. V usage is TRBV6-2 or TRBV6-3 and J usage is TRBJ1-5; D is uncertain. The germline V and J ends were trimmed by 4 bases and 6 bases, with 13 bases remaining between them. The CDR3 totals 14 residues. Germline CDR1 and CDR2: MNHEY and SVGEGT. The CDR3 protein is CASSFTGGIQPQHF. CDR3 DNA sequence: TGTGCCAGCAGTTTCACGGGCGGAATTCAGCCCCAGCATTTT.

J is TRBJ1-1 and V is TRBV9; TRBD1 is a possible D gene (5 bases). CDR3 length: 15 amino acids. The V gene's germline CDR1 is SGDLS and CDR2 YYNGEE. V lost 3 bases, J lost 2 bases, and 14 bases lay in between. The CDR3 DNA reads as TGTGCCAGCAGCGCAGACCCAGGGATCAACACTGAAGCTTTCTTT. It is translated as CASSADPGINTEAFF.

This clonotype appeared a few times. CDR3 in amino acids: CASSLAPRGGTGELFF. CDR3 coding DNA: TGTGCCAGCAGCTTAGCCCCCAGGGGGGGTACCGGGGAGCTGTTTTTT. The rearrangement joins TRBV7-7 to TRBJ2-2; D possibly uses TRBD1 or TRBD2 (7 bases each). Germline V gives CDR1 SSHAT, CDR2 FNYEAQ (reference sequence). V lost 0 bases, J lost 5 bases, and 13 bases lay in between. There are 16 residues in the CDR3.

The V call is TRBV7-2, the J call TRBJ1-3; D is uncertain. Germline V CDR1 and CDR2: SGHTA, FQGNSA. Trimming took 6 bases from V and 0 from J, leaving 12 bases between them. The CDR3 runs 15 residues. CDR3 nucleotide sequence: TGTGCCAGCAGAACCCCCACAGACTCTGGAAACACCATATATTTT. Its translation: CASRTPTDSGNTIYF.

The CDR3 nucleotides read TGTGCCAGCAGCTCGGACAGGGGGCGAGGGCCCACCGGGGAGCTGTTTTTT. Encoded protein: CASSSDRGRGPTGELFF. The rearrangement joins TRBV6-2 or TRBV6-3 to TRBJ2-2; the match to TRBD1 covers 11 bases. The V segment lost 6 bases and the J segment 4 bases; nucleotides outside the gene matches: 10. CDR3 length: 17 amino acids. Germline CDR1 MNHEY, CDR2 SVGEGT.

This clonotype was counted between two and nine times. This chain connects TRBV4-1 to TRBJ2-5, with 9 positions matching TRBD2. V gave up 1 base and J gave up 4 bases; unmatched junction bases: 10. This CDR3 comprises 17 residues. Germline V CDR1 and CDR2: MGHRA, YSYEKL. The CDR3 is CASSQAGLAGTGETQYF. The CDR3 DNA reads as TGCGCCAGCAGCCAAGCGGGGCTAGCGGGGACGGGAGAGACCCAGTACTTC.

A few counts support this clonotype. This chain joins TRBV5-8 and TRBJ2-1; D is perhaps TRBD2 (6 bases). The CDR3 spans 14 residues. V lost 4 bases, J lost 4 bases, and 12 bases lay in between. Germline loops: CDR1 SGHTS, CDR2 YDEGEE. The DNA for the CDR3 is TGTGCCAGCAGCCCCCCGGGGGTATACAATGAGCAGTTCTTC. Its translation: CASSPPGVYNEQFF.

The chain carries TRBV6-5 and TRBJ1-4; D unresolved. The ends were cut back, 0 bases at V and 6 bases at J, with 5 bases in the middle. The CDR3 extends over 13 amino acids. Germline CDR1 and CDR2: MNHEY and SVGAGI. DNA of the CDR3: TGTGCCAGCAGTTACTCTGCGGATGAAAAACTGTTTTTT. It translates to CASSYSADEKLFF.

The J gene is TRBJ1-5, the V gene TRBV6-5; D is unclear. The CDR3 has 13 residues. The V gene's germline CDR1 is MNHEY and CDR2 SVGAGI. The V gene lost 0 bases and the J gene lost 6 bases, with 6 bases spanning the gap. The CDR3: CASSYSGIQPQHF. Here the CDR3 DNA reads TGTGCCAGCAGTTACTCGGGAATTCAGCCCCAGCATTTT.

The chain joins TRBV7-8 to TRBJ2-7, with unresolved D. Trimming stripped 1 base from V and 2 bases from J, with 6 bases between. The germline V gene has CDR1 SGHVS and CDR2 FQNEAQ. The CDR3 length is 13 residues. CDR3 bases: TGTGCCAGCAGCTTAGAAGTGACCTACGAGCAGTACTTC. Its protein product is CASSLEVTYEQYF.

This clonotype occurred many times. The chain couples TRBV12-3 or TRBV12-4 to TRBJ1-2; 7 bases line up with TRBD1. After removal of 4 bases from V and 2 bases from J, the junction contained 1 base not matched to a gene. The CDR3 sequence is 13 residues long. CDR3 residues: CASSSGQNYGYTF. The CDR3 nucleotides read TGTGCCAGCAGTTCGGGACAGAACTATGGCTACACCTTC.

This clonotype was seen a handful of times. This chain uses TRBV6-5 with TRBJ1-6; possibly TRBD1 for D (5 bases). The CDR3 is 16 amino acids. CDR1 MNHEY and CDR2 SVGAGI come from the germline V gene. Trimming shortened V by 5 bases and J by 2 bases, and 13 bases separated the two germline ends. The CDR3 sequence is CASSQSRATYNSPLHF. The CDR3 DNA reads as TGTGCCAGCAGTCAAAGCAGGGCCACCTATAATTCACCCCTCCACTTT.